Listed here are 26 T cell receptor beta chains from one sample, sequenced in a study of cytomegalovirus exposure and HLA in healthy donors. The study ran its PCR with 60 Vbeta and 13 Jbeta primers. Some clones are missing from TCRdb's copy, which holds only in-frame ones; the method was immunoSEQ multiplex PCR. The table shows roughly 200,000 clones, with over 65% occurring only once. The sequenced material came from PBMCs. Receptors originate from a woman aged 30 to 39 in good health and CMV-seronegative.

This rearrangement joins TRBV5-1 to TRBJ2-3; a possible D gene is TRBD1 (6 bases). The CDR3 is 14 residues long. Per germline, CDR1 SGHRS and CDR2 YFSETQ. The V end lost 7 bases, the J end lost 6 bases, and 18 bases lay between the germline ends. The CDR3 nucleotides are TGCGCCAGCTTCCGGACAGACCCGCGGGATACGCAGTATTTT. This codes for CASFRTDPRDTQYF. Supplemented by reference TRBV5-1 and TRBJ2-3, the full variable domain reads KAGVTQTPRYLIKTRGQQVTLSCSPISGHRSVSWYQQTPGQGLQFLFEYFSETQRNKGNFPGRFSGRQFSNSRSEMNVSTLELGDSALYLCASFRTDPRDTQYFGPGTRLTVL.

The chain combines TRBV29-1 with TRBJ1-1; D gene unclear. The CDR3 spans 13 residues. Trimming took off 4 bases at V and 4 bases at J, with 13 bases between the two ends. Germline CDR1 SQVTM, CDR2 ANQGSEA. The DNA of the CDR3 is TGCAGCGTTGTTCCGGGAGTAGGCACTGAAGCTTTCTTT. This codes for CSVVPGVGTEAFF.

This sequence joins TRBV10-3 and TRBJ2-4, with D perhaps TRBD1 (7 bases). Germline V gene data show CDR1 as ENHRY and CDR2 as SYGVKD. This CDR3 spans 19 amino acids. V was clipped by 2 bases and J by 0 bases, with 20 bases between them. The CDR3 loop is CAISEPRDSKGGAKNIQYF. CDR3 nucleotides: TGTGCCATCAGTGAGCCCCGGGACAGCAAGGGGGGAGCCAAAAACATTCAGTACTTC.

V and J are TRBV28 and TRBJ2-3; 9 nucleotides align to TRBD1. Unmatched junction bases numbered 6, after V lost 6 bases and J lost 2 bases. Germline V CDR1 and CDR2: MDHEN, SYDVKM. This CDR3 is built from 15 residues. The CDR3 protein is CASSWTGVNTDTQYF. As DNA, the CDR3 is TGTGCCAGCAGCTGGACAGGGGTGAACACAGATACGCAGTATTTT. The full variable domain, rest sourced from reference TRBV28 and TRBJ2-3, is DVKVTQSSRYLVKRTGEKVFLECVQDMDHENMFWYRQDPGLGLRLIYFSYDVKMKEKGDIPEGYSVSREKKERFSLILESASTNQTSMYLCASSWTGVNTDTQYFGPGTRLTVL.

This clone was detected only a few times. V gene TRBV27 combines with J gene TRBJ2-3, with 10 positions matching TRBD2. The V gene's germline CDR1 is MNHEY and CDR2 SMNVEV (reference sequence). J was trimmed by 6 bases and V by 6 bases; bases with no gene match: 6. The CDR3 runs to 14 residues. CDR3 residues: CASRASGSMDTQYF. CDR3 sequence (DNA): TGTGCCAGCAGGGCTAGCGGGAGTATGGATACGCAGTATTTT.

The chain employs TRBV4-3 and TRBJ2-7, with TRBD1 matching 7 bases. The germline gives CDR1 LGHNA, CDR2 YSLEER. The junction had 9 bases not matched to a gene; V was cut back by 1 base and J by 6 bases. The CDR3 spans 15 residues. CDR3 DNA: TGCGCCAGCAGCCAAGGGACAGGAGATGCAAGCGAGCAGTACTTC. Its translation: CASSQGTGDASEQYF.

This clone came up a few times. This sequence joins TRBV6-6 and TRBJ2-1; TRBD2 agrees at 9 bases. V dropped 4 bases and J dropped 0; count of bases not matched to a gene: 1. The germline V gene has CDR1 MNHNY and CDR2 SVGAGI (reference sequence). This CDR3 comprises 15 residues. CDR3 sequence reads: CASSLAGDSYNEQFF. The CDR3 nucleotides read TGTGCCAGCAGTTTAGCGGGGGACTCCTACAATGAGCAGTTCTTC.

The chain uses TRBV5-1 and TRBJ1-6; TRBD1 aligns across 8 bases. After removal of 1 base from V and 5 bases from J, the junction contained 11 bases not matched to a gene. Germline assignment: CDR1 SGHRS and CDR2 YFSETQ. The CDR3 length is 18 residues. The CDR3 reads CASSLIPLTGDDNSPLHF. The CDR3 DNA sequence: TGCGCCAGCAGCTTGATACCCCTGACAGGGGATGATAATTCACCCCTCCACTTT. Based on the CDR3 plus reference TRBV5-1 and TRBJ1-6, the full variable domain is KAGVTQTPRYLIKTRGQQVTLSCSPISGHRSVSWYQQTPGQGLQFLFEYFSETQRNKGNFPGRFSGRQFSNSRSEMNVSTLELGDSALYLCASSLIPLTGDDNSPLHFGNGTRLTVT.

V is TRBV6-5 and J is TRBJ1-2; TRBD1 matches 12 bases. Germline loops: CDR1 MNHEY, CDR2 SVGAGI. The CDR3 is 16 amino acids. The trim removed 2 bases at V and 8 bases at J, leaving 9 bases unmatched. Here the CDR3 reads CASSYGTGGAYDGYTF. CDR3 DNA sequence: TGTGCCAGCAGTTACGGGACAGGGGGCGCTTACGACGGCTACACCTTC.

The chain recombines TRBV18 with TRBJ2-2, with 7 bases fitting TRBD2. J lost 3 bases, V lost 2 bases, and 3 bases had no gene match. This CDR3 contains 15 residues. CDR1 KGHSH and CDR2 LQKENI come from the germline V gene. For the CDR3, the DNA is TGTGCCAGCTCACCAGCCGGGGGGTACACCGGGGAGCTGTTTTTT. This encodes CASSPAGGYTGELFF.

The rearrangement joins TRBV27 to TRBJ1-4; possible D gene TRBD1, 5 bases. This CDR3 region has 15 residues. The germline V gene has CDR1 MNHEY and CDR2 SMNVEV (reference sequence). V lost 8 bases and J lost 6, with 19 bases in between. The CDR3 is CASRRKGPIYEKLFF. In DNA form, the CDR3 reads TGTGCCAGCCGGCGAAAGGGGCCGATATATGAAAAACTGTTTTTT. The full variable domain, rest sourced from reference TRBV27 and TRBJ1-4, is EAQVTQNPRYLITVTGKKLTVTCSQNMNHEYMSWYRQDPGLGLRQIYYSMNVEVTDKGDVPEGYKVSRKEKRNFPLILESPSPNQTSLYFCASRRKGPIYEKLFFGSGTQLSVL.

This chain uses TRBV6-5 with TRBJ1-5, with TRBD1 as a possible D gene (6 bases). Trimming removed 4 bases from V and 4 bases from J, with 17 bases in between. Germline V gives CDR1 MNHEY, CDR2 SVGAGI. This CDR3 is built from 16 residues. CDR3 loop: CASSSYGRGANQPQHF. CDR3 nucleotide sequence: TGTGCCAGCAGTTCATATGGCAGGGGCGCAAATCAGCCCCAGCATTTT.

The chain recombines TRBV19 with TRBJ1-5, with 11 bases that match TRBD1. The V gene end was trimmed by 8 bases and the J gene end by 0 bases; junction bases not matched to a gene: 6. The CDR3 spans 16 residues. Germline V CDR1 and CDR2: LNHDA, SQIVND (reference sequence). CDR3 residues: CASHGQGAFSNQPQHF. DNA for the CDR3: TGTGCCAGTCATGGACAGGGGGCTTTTAGCAATCAGCCCCAGCATTTT.

This chain links TRBV7-2 with TRBJ1-4; D is uncertain. V was shortened by 5 bases and J by 7 bases, with 17 bases between the two germline ends. This CDR3 contains 15 residues. Germline V gene sequence: CDR1 SGHTA, CDR2 FQGNSA. CDR3 sequence reads: CASSPGGRIREKLFF. CDR3 nucleotides: TGTGCCAGCAGCCCCGGTGGGAGGATACGTGAAAAACTGTTTTTT.

The chain couples TRBV7-3 to TRBJ2-7; 8 positions match TRBD1. The CDR3 consists of 13 residues. With V trimmed by 2 bases and J by 6 bases, 3 bases remained unmatched. The germline V gene has CDR1 SGHTA and CDR2 FQGTGA. The CDR3 reads CASSLYTGGEQYF. The CDR3 region has the DNA TGTGCCAGCAGCTTATATACAGGGGGCGAGCAGTACTTC.

The chain joins TRBV11-3 to TRBJ1-1; D ambiguous. Trimming pared 1 base from V and 3 bases from J, leaving 6 bases between. The CDR3 contains 13 residues. Germline CDR1 is SGHNT and CDR2 is YENEEA. This chain's CDR3 is CASSLVGYTEAFF. The CDR3 coding sequence is TGTGCCAGCAGCTTAGTCGGTTACACTGAAGCTTTCTTT.

This clone was detected once. The chain uses TRBV18 and TRBJ1-1; D not certain. CDR3 length: 12 residues. V lost 9 bases and J lost 1, with 9 bases in between. The germline CDR1 and CDR2 sequences are KGHSH and LQKENI. The CDR3 loop reads CASHRENTEAFF. CDR3 nucleotides: TGTGCCAGTCATCGAGAGAACACTGAAGCTTTCTTT.

The table lists this clone with a count of one. The chain joins TRBV4-1 to TRBJ2-5, with 9 bases lining up with TRBD2. The CDR3 spans 18 residues. Unmatched junction bases numbered 14, after V lost 3 bases and J lost 3 bases. In germline, CDR1 is MGHRA, CDR2 YSYEKL. The CDR3 coding sequence is TGCGCCAGCAGCCAGAGGGCGGGGGGGCTCCTAACAAAAGAGACCCAGTACTTC. Its protein is CASSQRAGGLLTKETQYF.

This clone was counted only a few times. The chain combines TRBV6-1 with TRBJ2-7, with D unclear. From germline, CDR1 is MNHNS and CDR2 SASEGT. The CDR3 spans 11 residues. V lost 2 bases to trimming and J lost 5 bases, with 4 bases between them. In DNA form, the CDR3 reads TGTGCCAGCAGTGAACCCAACGAGCAGTACTTC. Its protein product is CASSEPNEQYF.

The chain joins TRBV25-1 to TRBJ1-2; D uncertain. Looked up from germline, CDR1 is MGHDK and CDR2 is SYGVNS. The CDR3 has 15 residues. V lost 4 bases, J lost 2 bases, and 14 bases lay in between. CDR3 protein: CASSGSGTLNYGYTF. The CDR3 bases are TGTGCCAGCAGTGGGTCGGGTACCCTGAACTATGGCTACACCTTC.

This chain uses TRBV7-9 with TRBJ2-1, with D possibly being TRBD2 (7 bases). The V gene's germline CDR1 is SEHNR and CDR2 FQNEAQ (reference sequence). Trimming removed 1 base at V and 8 bases at J, with 12 bases between. There are 14 residues in the CDR3. The CDR3 sequence is CASSLGEGGHEQFF. For the CDR3, the DNA is TGTGCCAGCAGCTTAGGGGAGGGGGGGCATGAGCAGTTCTTC.

There are a few counts of this clone. The chain employs TRBV7-2 and TRBJ2-3; the D gene is possibly TRBD2 (6 bases). This CDR3 is built from 15 residues. Germline CDR1 SGHTA, CDR2 FQGNSA. Trimming took 1 base from V and 4 from J, leaving 12 bases between them. CDR3 sequence: CASSLGSGVPDTQYF. CDR3 coding DNA: TGTGCCAGCAGCTTAGGGTCGGGAGTGCCAGATACGCAGTATTTT.

This rearrangement joins TRBV5-1 to TRBJ2-2; D not certain. CDR1 is SGHRS and CDR2 is YFSETQ in the germline V gene. Trimming left V 4 bases short and J 5 bases short, with 9 bases between. This CDR3 region has 13 residues. The chain's CDR3 is CASSLGSTGELFF. In nucleotides, the CDR3 is TGCGCCAGCAGCCTTGGCTCGACCGGGGAGCTGTTTTTT.

Written as DNA, the CDR3 is TGTGCCAGCAGCCCCAGCTGGGGGGGAGGCATTCAGTACTTC. It translates to CASSPSWGGGIQYF. The chain is built from TRBV7-2 and TRBJ2-4; 7 bases line up with TRBD2. The V and J ends lost 5 bases and 9 bases, in that order; junction bases with no gene match: 10. The CDR3 spans 14 residues. From germline, CDR1 is SGHTA and CDR2 FQGNSA.

This clone was observed a handful of times. This chain connects TRBV7-3 to TRBJ2-5; TRBD1 aligns across 7 bases. Germline assignment: CDR1 SGHTA and CDR2 FQGTGA. V shed 5 bases and J 4 bases; nucleotides not matched to a gene: 4. The CDR3 extends over 13 amino acids. The CDR3, as DNA: TGTGCCAGCAGCCCAGGGGGAGTAGAGACCCAGTACTTC. The encoded protein is CASSPGGVETQYF.

This clone was counted between two and nine times. The chain couples TRBV20-1 to TRBJ2-7; D gene unclear. This CDR3 contains 11 residues. With 3 bases removed from V and 4 bases from J, the gap between germline ends came to 7 bases. Germline V lookup: CDR1 DFQATT, CDR2 SNEGSKA (reference sequence). As DNA, the CDR3 is TGCAGTGCTAGGGAACAGTACGAGCAGTACTTC. This gives the protein CSAREQYEQYF.